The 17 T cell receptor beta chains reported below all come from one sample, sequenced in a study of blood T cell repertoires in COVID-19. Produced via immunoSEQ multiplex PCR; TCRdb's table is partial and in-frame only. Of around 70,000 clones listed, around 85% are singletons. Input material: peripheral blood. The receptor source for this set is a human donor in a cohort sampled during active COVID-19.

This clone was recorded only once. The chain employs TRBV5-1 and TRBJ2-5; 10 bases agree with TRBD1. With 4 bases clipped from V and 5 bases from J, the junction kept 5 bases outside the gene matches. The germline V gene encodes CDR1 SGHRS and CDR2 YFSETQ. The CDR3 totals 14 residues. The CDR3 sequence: CASSPTGGGETQYF. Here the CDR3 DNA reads TGCGCCAGCAGCCCGACAGGGGGCGGTGAGACCCAGTACTTC.

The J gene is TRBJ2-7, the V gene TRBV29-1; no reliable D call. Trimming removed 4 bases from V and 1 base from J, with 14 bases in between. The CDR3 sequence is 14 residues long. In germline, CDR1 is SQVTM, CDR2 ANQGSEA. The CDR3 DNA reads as TGCAGCGTTGTGGTCGGTTCTATATCCTACGAGCAGTACTTC. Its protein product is CSVVVGSISYEQYF.

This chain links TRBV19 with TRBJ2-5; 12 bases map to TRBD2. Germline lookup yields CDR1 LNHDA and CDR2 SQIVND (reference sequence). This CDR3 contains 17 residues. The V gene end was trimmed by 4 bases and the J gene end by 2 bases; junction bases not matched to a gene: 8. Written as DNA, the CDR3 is TGTGCCAGTAGTAAACACAGGACTAGCGGGGCACAAGAGACCCAGTACTTC. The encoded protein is CASSKHRTSGAQETQYF.

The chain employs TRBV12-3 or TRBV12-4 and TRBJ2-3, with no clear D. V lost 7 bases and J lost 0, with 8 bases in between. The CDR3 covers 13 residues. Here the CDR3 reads CASTVTSTDTQYF. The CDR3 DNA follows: TGTGCCAGCACCGTAACTAGCACAGATACGCAGTATTTT.

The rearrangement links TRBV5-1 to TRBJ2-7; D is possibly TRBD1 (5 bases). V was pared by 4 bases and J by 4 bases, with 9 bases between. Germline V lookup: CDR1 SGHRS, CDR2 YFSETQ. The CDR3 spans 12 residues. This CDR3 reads CASSPDRYEQYF. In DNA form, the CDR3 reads TGCGCCAGCAGCCCTGACAGATACGAGCAGTACTTC.

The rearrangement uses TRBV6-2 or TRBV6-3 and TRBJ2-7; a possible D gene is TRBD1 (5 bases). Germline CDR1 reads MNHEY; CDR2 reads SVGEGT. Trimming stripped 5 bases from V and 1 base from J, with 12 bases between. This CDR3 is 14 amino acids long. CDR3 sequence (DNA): TGTGCCAGCAGTCAGGGTCAAAGATCCTACGAGCAGTACTTC. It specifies CASSQGQRSYEQYF.

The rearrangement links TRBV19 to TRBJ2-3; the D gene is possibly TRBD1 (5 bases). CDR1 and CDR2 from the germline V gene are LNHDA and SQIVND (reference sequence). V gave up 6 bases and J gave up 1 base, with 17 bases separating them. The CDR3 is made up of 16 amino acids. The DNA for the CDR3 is TGTGCCAGTAGACAACTCCAGGGAAGAGGCACAGATACGCAGTATTTT. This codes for CASRQLQGRGTDTQYF.

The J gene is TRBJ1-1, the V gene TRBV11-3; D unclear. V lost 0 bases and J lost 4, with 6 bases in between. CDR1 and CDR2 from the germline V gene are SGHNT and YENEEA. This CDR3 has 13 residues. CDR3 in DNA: TGTGCCAGCAGCTTAGAGGGAGGCACTGAAGCTTTCTTT. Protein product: CASSLEGGTEAFF.

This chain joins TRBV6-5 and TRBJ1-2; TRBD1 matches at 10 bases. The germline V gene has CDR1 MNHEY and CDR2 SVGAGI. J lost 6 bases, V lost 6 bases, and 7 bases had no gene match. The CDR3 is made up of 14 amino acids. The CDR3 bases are TGTGCCAGCAGACCCGGGACAGGGGAGAATGGCTACACCTTC. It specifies CASRPGTGENGYTF.

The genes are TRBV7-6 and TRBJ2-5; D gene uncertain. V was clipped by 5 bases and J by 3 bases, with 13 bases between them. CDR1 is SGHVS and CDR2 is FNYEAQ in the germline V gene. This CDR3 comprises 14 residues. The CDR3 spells CASSQFMGKETQYF. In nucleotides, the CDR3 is TGTGCCAGCAGCCAATTCATGGGCAAAGAGACCCAGTACTTC.

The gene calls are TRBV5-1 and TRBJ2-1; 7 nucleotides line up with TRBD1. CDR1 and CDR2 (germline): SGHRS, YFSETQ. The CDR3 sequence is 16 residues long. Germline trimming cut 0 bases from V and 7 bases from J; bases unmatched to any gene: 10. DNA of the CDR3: TGCGCCAGCAGCTTGGTCGGCAGGGGGTCGTGGAATGAGCAGTTCTTC. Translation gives CASSLVGRGSWNEQFF.

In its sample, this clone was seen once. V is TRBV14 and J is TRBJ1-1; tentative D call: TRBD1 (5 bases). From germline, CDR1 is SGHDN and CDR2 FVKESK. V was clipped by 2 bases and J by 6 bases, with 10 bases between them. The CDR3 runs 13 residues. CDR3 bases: TGTGCCAGCAGCCAACAGACAGATTCTGAAGCTTTCTTT. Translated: CASSQQTDSEAFF.

CDR3 nucleotide sequence: TGTGCCAGCAGTTACTCGATAGGGCGGGGGGCGTTCTTC. As protein: CASSYSIGRGAFF. V usage is TRBV6-5 and J usage is TRBJ2-1; 8 positions match TRBD2. The trim removed 0 bases at V and 15 bases at J, leaving 7 bases unmatched. Germline values: CDR1 MNHEY, CDR2 SVGAGI. The CDR3 has 13 residues.

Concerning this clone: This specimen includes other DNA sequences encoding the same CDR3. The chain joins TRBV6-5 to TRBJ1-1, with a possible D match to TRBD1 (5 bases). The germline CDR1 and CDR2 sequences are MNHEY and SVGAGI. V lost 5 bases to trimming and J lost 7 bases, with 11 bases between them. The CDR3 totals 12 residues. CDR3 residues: CASSHGQVEAFF. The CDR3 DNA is TGTGCCAGCAGTCACGGACAAGTTGAAGCTTTCTTT.

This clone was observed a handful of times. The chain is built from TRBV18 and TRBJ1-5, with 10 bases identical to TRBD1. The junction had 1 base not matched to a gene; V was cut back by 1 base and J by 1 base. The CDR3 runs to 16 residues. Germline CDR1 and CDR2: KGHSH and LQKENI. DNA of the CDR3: TGTGCCAGCTCACCACTGGGACAGGGGAGCAATCAGCCCCAGCATTTT. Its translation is CASSPLGQGSNQPQHF.

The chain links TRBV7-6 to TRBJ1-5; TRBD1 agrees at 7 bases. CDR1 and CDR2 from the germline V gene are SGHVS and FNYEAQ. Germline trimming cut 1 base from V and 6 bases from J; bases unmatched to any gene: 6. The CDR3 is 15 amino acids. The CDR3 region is CASSLGQGGGQPQHF. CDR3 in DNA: TGTGCCAGCAGCTTAGGACAGGGTGGAGGTCAGCCCCAGCATTTT.

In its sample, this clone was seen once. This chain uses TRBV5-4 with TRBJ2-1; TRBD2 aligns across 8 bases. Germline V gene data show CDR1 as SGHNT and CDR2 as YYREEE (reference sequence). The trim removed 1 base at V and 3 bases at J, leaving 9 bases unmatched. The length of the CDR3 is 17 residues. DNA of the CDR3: TGTGCCAGCAGCTTGCCGACCGGGACTAGAGACTACAATGAGCAGTTCTTC. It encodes CASSLPTGTRDYNEQFF.